These 25 T cell receptor beta chains originate from one sample sequenced in a study of shared clonotypes between healthy human individuals. Some clones are missing from TCRdb's copy, which holds only in-frame ones; the method was immunoSEQ multiplex PCR. The sample lists about 2 million clones; roughly 94% were seen once. Terminally differentiated effector memory CD45RA+ cells were left out of the naive CD8 fraction, which was CD45RO-negative and positively selected for CCR7. The sample taken for sequencing was naive CD8+ T cells sorted from blood. The receptors stem from a man between 18 and 29 years old in good health.

V usage is TRBV6-5 and J usage is TRBJ1-2; the D gene is possibly TRBD1 (6 bases). V lost 5 bases and J lost 8, with 15 bases in between. Germline-derived CDR1 and CDR2 are MNHEY and SVGAGI. The CDR3 spans 13 residues. The CDR3 here is CASSPGGGLGYTF. The CDR3, as DNA: TGTGCCAGCAGTCCCGGCGGGGGGCTCGGCTACACCTTC.

The chain is built from TRBV7-9 and TRBJ1-2; the D gene is possibly TRBD1 (5 bases). Germline V gene sequence: CDR1 SEHNR, CDR2 FQNEAQ (reference sequence). There are 15 residues in the CDR3. Trimming took 0 bases from V and 0 from J, leaving 8 bases between them. CDR3 in amino acids: CASSLAAGPNYGYTF. CDR3 sequence (DNA): TGTGCCAGCAGCTTAGCGGCAGGGCCTAACTATGGCTACACCTTC.

The chain has TRBV7-2 and TRBJ2-3; 13 bases agree with TRBD2. The CDR3 runs to 17 residues. V shed 5 bases, J shed 5 bases, and the junction held 10 bases outside the gene matches. Per the germline V gene, CDR1 is SGHTA and CDR2 is FQGNSA. The CDR3 spells CASSQKLLAGGQDTQYF. CDR3 nucleotides: TGTGCCAGCAGCCAAAAACTACTAGCGGGGGGGCAAGATACGCAGTATTTT.

The chain carries TRBV7-9 and TRBJ2-3, with 14 bases that match TRBD2. CDR3 length: 17 amino acids. The germline gives CDR1 SEHNR, CDR2 FQNEAQ (reference sequence). J was trimmed by 2 bases and V by 4 bases; bases with no gene match: 5. The CDR3 sequence is CASSSTTSGGATDTQYF. CDR3 DNA: TGTGCCAGCAGCTCGACGACTAGCGGGGGGGCCACAGATACGCAGTATTTT.

The chain has TRBV27 and TRBJ2-3; 10 bases fit TRBD1. The germline V gene has CDR1 MNHEY and CDR2 SMNVEV (reference sequence). The CDR3 contains 15 residues. V shed 2 bases, J shed 4 bases, and the junction held 3 bases outside the gene matches. CDR3 sequence: CASSLVGTGADTQYF. CDR3 bases: TGTGCCAGCAGTTTAGTGGGGACAGGGGCAGATACGCAGTATTTT.

This chain uses TRBV15 with TRBJ2-1; a weak D match, TRBD1 (7 bases). Trimming pared 0 bases from V and 4 bases from J, leaving 16 bases between. Germline-derived CDR1 and CDR2 are LNHNV and YYDKDF (reference sequence). The CDR3 consists of 17 residues. CDR3 loop: CATSRDFAAGGYNEQFF. In DNA form, the CDR3 reads TGTGCCACCAGCAGAGATTTTGCGGCAGGGGGGTACAATGAGCAGTTCTTC.

This clone was observed a handful of times. The genes are TRBV5-1 and TRBJ1-1; no clear D gene. CDR1 and CDR2 from the germline V gene are SGHRS and YFSETQ. The CDR3 is made up of 10 amino acids. Between the trimmed V and J ends, which lost 1 base and 12 bases, there was a span of 7 bases. CDR3 bases: TGCGCCAGCAGCTTGTACGGTTCTTTCTTT. This gives the protein CASSLYGSFF. Full variable domain (rest looked up from reference TRBV5-1 and TRBJ1-1): KAGVTQTPRYLIKTRGQQVTLSCSPISGHRSVSWYQQTPGQGLQFLFEYFSETQRNKGNFPGRFSGRQFSNSRSEMNVSTLELGDSALYLCASSLYGSFFGQGTRLTVV.

CDR3 amino acids: CATSRPDRTTTYEQYF. In DNA, the CDR3 is TGTGCCACCAGCAGACCAGACAGGACTACAACCTACGAGCAGTACTTC. The rearrangement links TRBV15 to TRBJ2-7; D possibly matches TRBD1 or TRBD2 (6 bases each). Trimming pared 2 bases from V and 2 bases from J, leaving 16 bases between. Germline values: CDR1 LNHNV, CDR2 YYDKDF (reference sequence). This CDR3 has 16 residues.

The chain carries TRBV4-1 and TRBJ2-1; 9 bases fit TRBD2. The V gene end was trimmed by 4 bases and the J gene end by 8 bases; junction bases not matched to a gene: 9. Germline-derived CDR1 and CDR2 are MGHRA and YSYEKL. The CDR3 is made up of 15 amino acids. The CDR3 protein is CASSPTSGYVDEQFF. The CDR3 bases are TGCGCCAGCAGCCCAACTAGCGGGTATGTGGATGAGCAGTTCTTC.

A remark on this clone: This sample also contains other DNA sequences that code for the same CDR3. The chain links TRBV7-9 to TRBJ2-5; maybe TRBD1 (5 bases). The V and J ends lost 0 bases and 5 bases respectively, with 10 bases between them. The CDR3 length is 14 residues. The germline CDR1 and CDR2 sequences are SEHNR and FQNEAQ (reference sequence). The CDR3 here is CASSLAVGQETQYF. CDR3 DNA sequence: TGTGCCAGCAGCTTAGCAGTGGGGCAGGAGACCCAGTACTTC.

The J gene is TRBJ2-4, the V gene TRBV7-9; D tentatively reads TRBD1 or TRBD2 (5 bases each). The CDR3 is 14 amino acids. The V end was cut by 5 bases, the J end by 5 bases, with 13 bases between. The V gene's germline CDR1 is SEHNR and CDR2 FQNEAQ (reference sequence). The CDR3 is CASSPPLGENIQYF. In DNA form, the CDR3 reads TGTGCCAGCAGCCCCCCATTGGGGGAAAACATTCAGTACTTC.

Worth noting for this clone: Mismatch with germline at one junction end may stem from a read error. This rearrangement joins TRBV11-2 to TRBJ2-1, with 9 bases identical to TRBD2. The CDR3 length is 14 residues. Germline V CDR1 and CDR2: SGHAT, FQNNGV. CDR3: CASRLAGEVNEQFF. CDR3 coding DNA: TGTGCCAGCAGATTAGCGGGAGAGGTCAATGAGCAGTTCTTC. The complete variable domain, with remaining parts taken from reference TRBV11-2 and TRBJ2-1, reads EAGVAQSPRYKIIEKRQSVAFWCNPISGHATLYWYQQILGQGPKLLIQFQNNGVVDDSQLPKDRFSAERLKGVDSTLKIQPAKLEDSAVYLCASRLAGEVNEQFFGPGTRLTVL.

The chain uses TRBV7-2 and TRBJ1-6, with D maybe TRBD1 (5 bases). The CDR3 sequence is 16 residues long. V was clipped by 5 bases and J by 0 bases, with 11 bases between them. CDR1 SGHTA and CDR2 FQGNSA come from the germline V gene. For the CDR3, the DNA is TGTGCCAGCAGCGCCGACAGCGTCTCCTATAATTCACCCCTCCACTTT. This codes for CASSADSVSYNSPLHF.

The rearrangement links TRBV9 to TRBJ1-2, with D perhaps matching TRBD1 (5 bases). CDR1 is SGDLS and CDR2 is YYNGEE in the germline V gene. Trimming removed 3 bases from V and 4 bases from J, with 13 bases in between. CDR3 length: 14 residues. The CDR3 reads CASSDATDSYGYTF. The CDR3 region has the DNA TGTGCCAGCAGCGACGCGACAGACTCCTATGGCTACACCTTC.

The gene calls are TRBV27 and TRBJ2-1, with 9 bases fitting TRBD1. This CDR3 is built from 14 residues. V shed 4 bases and J 8 bases; nucleotides not matched to a gene: 6. The V gene's germline CDR1 is MNHEY and CDR2 SMNVEV (reference sequence). CDR3: CASSSGQGADEQFF. CDR3 DNA sequence: TGTGCCAGCAGTTCGGGACAGGGTGCGGATGAGCAGTTCTTC.

This clone came up once. The genes are TRBV5-1 and TRBJ2-7, with 7 bases that match TRBD1. V lost 2 bases to trimming and J lost 3 bases; unmatched junction nucleotides: 8. The CDR3 sequence is 15 residues long. The V gene's germline CDR1 is SGHRS and CDR2 YFSETQ. The CDR3 loop reads CASSFETGNNYEQYF. The CDR3, as DNA: TGCGCCAGCAGCTTTGAGACAGGGAATAACTACGAGCAGTACTTC.

The J gene is TRBJ2-7, the V gene TRBV7-6; 8 positions match TRBD1. CDR3 length: 15 amino acids. J lost 2 bases, V lost 0 bases, and 3 bases had no gene match. Germline V gene data show CDR1 as SGHVS and CDR2 as FNYEAQ. DNA for the CDR3: TGTGCCAGCAGCTTAGCGGGACAGGAGCCCTACGAGCAGTACTTC. Translating it yields CASSLAGQEPYEQYF. Together with reference TRBV7-6 and TRBJ2-7, the CDR3 gives the full variable domain: GAGVSQSPRYKVTKRGQDVALRCDPISGHVSLYWYRQALGQGPEFLTYFNYEAQQDKSGLPNDRFSAERPEGSISTLTIQRTEQRDSAMYRCASSLAGQEPYEQYFGPGTRLTVT.

This clone was observed once. CDR3 amino acids: CAISPGLAGTSTDTQYF. The CDR3 DNA follows: TGTGCCATCAGTCCGGGACTAGCGGGAACTAGCACAGATACGCAGTATTTT. This rearrangement joins TRBV10-3 to TRBJ2-3, with 13 bases aligning to TRBD2. Germline V CDR1 and CDR2: ENHRY, SYGVKD. Trimming cost V 5 bases and J 0 bases; bases outside gene matches: 5. The CDR3 sequence is 17 residues long.

The chain employs TRBV7-9 and TRBJ2-5, with unresolved D. The CDR3 runs 12 residues. The V end lost 2 bases, the J end lost 8 bases, and 9 bases lay between the germline ends. CDR1 is SEHNR, CDR2 FQNEAQ, per germline (reference sequence). The CDR3: CASSLSPSTQYF. CDR3 DNA sequence: TGTGCCAGCAGCTTAAGTCCCAGTACCCAGTACTTC.

The genes are TRBV5-4 and TRBJ2-7; the match to TRBD1 covers 9 bases. CDR3 size: 14 residues. The trim removed 4 bases at V and 2 bases at J, leaving 4 bases unmatched. From germline, CDR1 is SGHNT and CDR2 YYREEE (reference sequence). The CDR3 loop is CASSTRQGAYEQYF. In nucleotides, the CDR3 is TGTGCCAGCAGCACCCGACAGGGGGCCTACGAGCAGTACTTC.

This chain uses TRBV5-1 with TRBJ2-7, with a tentative D call TRBD2 (5 bases). Germline V gene lookup returns CDR1 SGHRS and CDR2 YFSETQ. V was cut by 2 bases and J by 2 bases, with 11 bases left in between. The CDR3 length is 14 residues. The CDR3 protein is CASSFFEGPYEQYF. Written as DNA, the CDR3 is TGCGCCAGCAGCTTCTTTGAGGGCCCCTACGAGCAGTACTTC. Filled out from reference TRBV5-1 and TRBJ2-7, the complete variable domain reads KAGVTQTPRYLIKTRGQQVTLSCSPISGHRSVSWYQQTPGQGLQFLFEYFSETQRNKGNFPGRFSGRQFSNSRSEMNVSTLELGDSALYLCASSFFEGPYEQYFGPGTRLTVT.

The rearrangement uses TRBV9 and TRBJ2-1; D gene uncertain. Trimming stripped 0 bases from V and 0 bases from J, with 10 bases between. CDR3 length: 16 amino acids. The germline CDR1 and CDR2 sequences are SGDLS and YYNGEE. The CDR3 loop reads CASSVDPNPSYNEQFF. The CDR3 bases are TGTGCCAGCAGCGTAGATCCTAACCCCTCCTACAATGAGCAGTTCTTC.

The chain employs TRBV5-1 and TRBJ2-2; 8 nucleotides line up with TRBD1. The CDR3 runs to 19 residues. Germline V gives CDR1 SGHRS, CDR2 YFSETQ. The trim removed 2 bases at V and 3 bases at J, leaving 15 bases unmatched. The CDR3 nucleotides are TGCGCCAGCAGCTTCATTCCACCTTCCAGGGGGCGGGACACCGGGGAGCTGTTTTTT. It yields the protein CASSFIPPSRGRDTGELFF.

This chain uses TRBV5-6 with TRBJ2-7; D assignment may be TRBD1 or TRBD2 (5 bases each). Germline CDR1 SGHDT, CDR2 YYEEEE. V lost 4 bases and J lost 0, with 14 bases in between. This CDR3 is built from 15 residues. Here the CDR3 reads CASSQGAGTSYEQYF. The CDR3 DNA follows: TGTGCCAGCAGCCAAGGGGCAGGGACCTCCTACGAGCAGTACTTC.

Written as DNA, the CDR3 is TGTGCCAGCACGGGCGGGAGGGTCGATGAGCAGTTCTTC. This gives the protein CASTGGRVDEQFF. The V and J genes are TRBV9 and TRBJ2-1; TRBD2 agrees at 9 bases. In germline, CDR1 is SGDLS, CDR2 YYNGEE. V was pared by 6 bases and J by 8 bases, with 6 bases of the junction left unmatched. The length of the CDR3 is 13 residues.